This TCR beta chain was identified during a study of CDR3 diversity in severe acne. About this clonotype: The junction and the germline gene differ at one end; a read error may be behind it.

MiXCR was run by TCRdb on the PCR reads, yielding one entry per CDR3 protein. Among around 94,000 distinct CDR3 sequences listed, 51% were seen once. Germline V lookup: CDR1 MGHDK, CDR2 SYGVNS. The length of the CDR3 is 17 residues. Sample: blood. This receptor was taken from a male donor with acne. The chain carries TRBV25-1 and TRBJ1-2; D is perhaps TRBD1 (6 bases). The CDR3 here is CATSDAQGQSPDYGYTF. The CDR3 DNA reads TGTGCCACCAGTGATGCTCAGGGGCAGTCCCCTGACTATGGCTACACCTTC.